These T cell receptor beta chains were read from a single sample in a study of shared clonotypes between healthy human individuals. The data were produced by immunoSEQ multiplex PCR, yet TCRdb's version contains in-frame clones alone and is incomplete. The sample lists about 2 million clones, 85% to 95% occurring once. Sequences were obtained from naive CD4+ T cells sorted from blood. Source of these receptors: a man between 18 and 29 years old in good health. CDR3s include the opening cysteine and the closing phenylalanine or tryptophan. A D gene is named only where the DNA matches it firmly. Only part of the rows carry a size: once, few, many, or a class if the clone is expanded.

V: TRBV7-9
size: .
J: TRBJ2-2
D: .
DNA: TGTGCCAGCAGCTTAGCGACATGGATAGGGGAGCTGTTTTTT
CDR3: CASSLATWIGELFF

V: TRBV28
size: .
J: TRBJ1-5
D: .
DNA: TGTGCCAGCAGAGGGACGGGCAATCAGCCCCAGCATTTT
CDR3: CASRGTGNQPQHF

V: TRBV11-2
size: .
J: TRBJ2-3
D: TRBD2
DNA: TGTGCCAGCAGCTTAGGCAGACTAGCGGAGACAGATACGCAGTATTTT
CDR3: CASSLGRLAETDTQYF

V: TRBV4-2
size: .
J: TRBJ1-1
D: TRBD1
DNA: TGTGCCAGCAGCCAAGGAGACAGGGGTGGCACTGAAGCTTTCTTT
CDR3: CASSQGDRGGTEAFF

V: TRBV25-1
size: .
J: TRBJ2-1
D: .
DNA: TGTGCCAGCAGTGAACTGGATGAGCAGTTCTTC
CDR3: CASSELDEQFF

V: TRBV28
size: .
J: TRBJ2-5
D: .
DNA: .
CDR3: CASSSSASRETQYF

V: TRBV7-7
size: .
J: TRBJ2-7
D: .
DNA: TGTGCTAGCAGCCAGGACGGCTACGAGCAGTACTTC
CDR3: CASSQDGYEQYF

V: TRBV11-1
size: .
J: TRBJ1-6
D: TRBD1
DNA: TGTGCCAGCAGCAACGGACAGGGGAGATCCTATAATTCACCCCTCCACTTT
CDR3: CASSNGQGRSYNSPLHF

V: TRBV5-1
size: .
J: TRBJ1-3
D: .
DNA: TGCGCCAGCCGCCCGGAGAGAGGGCGGTCAATGGGAGGAAACACCATATATTTT
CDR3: CASRPERGRSMGGNTIYF

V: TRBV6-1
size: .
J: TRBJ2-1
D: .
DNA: TGTGCCAGCAGTGATACGGGCCGGGGGCGCAGGAATGAGCAGTTCTTC
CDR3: CASSDTGRGRRNEQFF

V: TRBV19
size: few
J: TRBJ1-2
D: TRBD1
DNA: TGTGCCAGTAGTACCCTGACAGGGGAGAGAGGCTACACCTTC
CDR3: CASSTLTGERGYTF

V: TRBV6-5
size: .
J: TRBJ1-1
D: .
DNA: TGTGCCAGCAGTTTCTCGTCGCCTCTGAACACTGAAGCTTTCTTT
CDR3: CASSFSSPLNTEAFF

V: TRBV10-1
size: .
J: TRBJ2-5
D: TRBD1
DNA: TGCGCCAGCAGTGACTCCGACAGGGGAGAGACCCAGTACTTC
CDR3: CASSDSDRGETQYF

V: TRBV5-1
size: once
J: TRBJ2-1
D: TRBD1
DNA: TGCGCCAGCAGCACAAATTTCCAGGGGGCCGGCTACAATGAGCAGTTCTTC
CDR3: CASSTNFQGAGYNEQFF

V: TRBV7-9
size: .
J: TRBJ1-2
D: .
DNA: TGTGCCAGCAGCACTACAGGGCTCGACTATGGCTACACCTTC
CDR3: CASSTTGLDYGYTF

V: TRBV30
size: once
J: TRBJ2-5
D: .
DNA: TGTGCCTGGGAAGCATGGGGTGCTCAAGAGACCCAGTACTTC
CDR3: CAWEAWGAQETQYF

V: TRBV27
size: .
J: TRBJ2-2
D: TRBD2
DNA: TGTGCCAGCGGCCGACTAGCGGGGGTCACCGGGGAGCTGTTTTTT
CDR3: CASGRLAGVTGELFF

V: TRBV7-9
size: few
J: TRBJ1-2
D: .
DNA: TGTGCTACCACGGACAGCTATGGCTACACCTTC
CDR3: CATTDSYGYTF

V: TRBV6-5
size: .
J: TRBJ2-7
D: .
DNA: TGTGCCAGCAGTTATCGCTGGGCCTACGAGCAGTACTTC
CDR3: CASSYRWAYEQYF

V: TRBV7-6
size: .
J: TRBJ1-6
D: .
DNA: TGTGCCAGCAGCTTAGCCGGGGACCAGAGCTCCTATAATTCACCCCTCCACTTT
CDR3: CASSLAGDQSSYNSPLHF

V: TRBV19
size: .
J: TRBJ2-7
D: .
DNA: TGTGCCAGTAGTATTGGACAGTCCACTTCTTTCTACGAGCAGTACTTC
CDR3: CASSIGQSTSFYEQYF

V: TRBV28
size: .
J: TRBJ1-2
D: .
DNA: TGTGCCAGCAGTTTCGACAGGCGGGGGCCTAACTATGGCTACACCTTC
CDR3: CASSFDRRGPNYGYTF

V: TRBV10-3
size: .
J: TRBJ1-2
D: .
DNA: TGTGCCATCAGTGAGTCGGGGACACCTAACTATGGCTACACCTTC
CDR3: CAISESGTPNYGYTF

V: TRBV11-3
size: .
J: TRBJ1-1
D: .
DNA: TGTGCCAGCAGCCGAACCTCGGGCACTGAAGCTTTCTTT
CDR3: CASSRTSGTEAFF

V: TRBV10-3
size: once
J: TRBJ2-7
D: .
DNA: TGTGCCATCAGTGAGGGGAGAGGCCGCTACGAGCAGTACTTC
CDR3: CAISEGRGRYEQYF

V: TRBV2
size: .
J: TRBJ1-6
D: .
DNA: TGTGCCAGCAGTGAAGTCGATAGTTATCAGGGGATGAATTCACCCCTCCACTTT
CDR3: CASSEVDSYQGMNSPLHF

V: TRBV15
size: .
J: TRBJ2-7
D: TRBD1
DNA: TGTGCCACCAGCAGACTGGGACAGGGGGCCTACGAGCAGTACTTC
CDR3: CATSRLGQGAYEQYF

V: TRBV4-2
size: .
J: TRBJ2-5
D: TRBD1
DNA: TGTGCCAGCAGCCATGGGACAGGGGGCCAAGAGACCCAGTACTTC
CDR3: CASSHGTGGQETQYF

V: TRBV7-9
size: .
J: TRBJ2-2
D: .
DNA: TGTGCCAGCAGCAGCTGGACAACCGGGGAGCTGTTTTTT
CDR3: CASSSWTTGELFF

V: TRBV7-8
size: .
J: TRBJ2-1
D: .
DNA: TGTGCCACCTCTCCTAGTTCGGTATCCTACAATGAGCAGTTCTTC
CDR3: CATSPSSVSYNEQFF

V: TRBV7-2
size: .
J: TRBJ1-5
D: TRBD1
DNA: TGTGCCAGCAGCTTAGTAGGGGGCGAGAATCAGCCCCAGCATTTT
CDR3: CASSLVGGENQPQHF

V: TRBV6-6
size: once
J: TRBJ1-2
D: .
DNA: TGTGCCAGCAGTTACCGCCAGGCCCATCAAGGATATGGCTACACCTTC
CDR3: CASSYRQAHQGYGYTF

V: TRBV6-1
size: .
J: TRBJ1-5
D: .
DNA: TGTGCCAGCGCCACAGGGAGGGGTCAGCCCCAGCATTTT
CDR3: CASATGRGQPQHF

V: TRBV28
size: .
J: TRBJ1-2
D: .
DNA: TGTGCCAGCAGTTTCTCGGGGGGGCCTAACTATGGCTACACCTTC
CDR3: CASSFSGGPNYGYTF

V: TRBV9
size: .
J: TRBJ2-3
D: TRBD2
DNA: TGTGCCAGCAGCGTGGCTGGGGGGGCAGATACGCAGTATTTT
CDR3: CASSVAGGADTQYF

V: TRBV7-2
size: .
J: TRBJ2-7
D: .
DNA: TGTGCCAGCAGCTTAAATGGGGTGGCCGAGCAGTACTTC
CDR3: CASSLNGVAEQYF

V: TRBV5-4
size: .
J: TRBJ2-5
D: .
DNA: TGTGCCAGCAGCTCAACAGGCGAATCACACCGAGAGACCCAGTACTTC
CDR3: CASSSTGESHRETQYF

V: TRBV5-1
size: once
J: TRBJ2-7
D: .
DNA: TGCGCCAGCAGCTTGGGGGGAAACTACGAGCAGTACTTC
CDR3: CASSLGGNYEQYF

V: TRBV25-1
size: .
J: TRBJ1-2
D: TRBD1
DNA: TGTGCCAGCAGTGAATATGGGGACAGGCGCGGCGGGTACTATGGCTACACCTTC
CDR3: CASSEYGDRRGGYYGYTF

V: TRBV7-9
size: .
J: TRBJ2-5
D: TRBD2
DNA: TGTGCCAGCAGCTCCGGGGTAGCGGGAGTAGAGACCCAGTACTTC
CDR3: CASSSGVAGVETQYF

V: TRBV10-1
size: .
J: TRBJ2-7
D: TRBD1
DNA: TGCGCCAGCAGTGGTGAACAGGGGGCCTACGAGCAGTACTTC
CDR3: CASSGEQGAYEQYF

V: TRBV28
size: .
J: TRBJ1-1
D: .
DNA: TGTGCCAGCGCTGCCGGGCGACCTGAAGCTTTCTTT
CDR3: CASAAGRPEAFF

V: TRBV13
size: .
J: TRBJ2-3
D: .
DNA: TGTGCCAGCAGCCCAGAGGCGGCTCGGGATACGCAGTATTTT
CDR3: CASSPEAARDTQYF

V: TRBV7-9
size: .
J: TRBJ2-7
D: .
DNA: TGTGCCAGCAGTCCTCGGGCCAGGGAGAAGGGCGAGCAGTACTTC
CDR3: CASSPRAREKGEQYF

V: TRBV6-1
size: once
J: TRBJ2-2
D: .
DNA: TGTGCCACCCTTGTTACAACGGTCGGTCGGCTGTTTTTT
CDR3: CATLVTTVGRLFF

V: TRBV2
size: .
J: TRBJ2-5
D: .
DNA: TGTGCCAGCAGATTAATCTTCGCCGAGACCCAGTACTTC
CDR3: CASRLIFAETQYF

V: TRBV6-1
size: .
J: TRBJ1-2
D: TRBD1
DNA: TGTGCCAGCAGTGAAGTTGGGGTGGGACAGGGCCTATATGGCTACACCTTC
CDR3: CASSEVGVGQGLYGYTF

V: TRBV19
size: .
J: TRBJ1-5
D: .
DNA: TGTGCCAGTATGTGGGCGGGATCCCTTAAGGATCAGCCCCAGCATTTT
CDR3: CASMWAGSLKDQPQHF

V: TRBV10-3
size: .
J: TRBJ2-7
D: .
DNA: TGTGCCATCAGTGAGTCTAAGGCAAGCAACTACGAGCAGTACTTC
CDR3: CAISESKASNYEQYF

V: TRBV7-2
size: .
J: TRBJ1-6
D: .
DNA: TGTGCCAGCAGCCCCGGGTTGGCGGATAATTCACCCCTCCACTTT
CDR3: CASSPGLADNSPLHF

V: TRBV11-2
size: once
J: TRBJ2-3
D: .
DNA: TGTGCCAGCAGCCAAGCCACCCTCGACGGTACGGGCACAGATACGCAGTATTTT
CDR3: CASSQATLDGTGTDTQYF

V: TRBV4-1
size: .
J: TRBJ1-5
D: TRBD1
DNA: TGCGCCAGCAGCTTAGGGGGGACTCCGGGACAGTCGTTGTATCAGCCCCAGCATTTT
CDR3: CASSLGGTPGQSLYQPQHF

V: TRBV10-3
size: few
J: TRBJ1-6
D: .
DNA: TGTGCCATCGACGGCAGGGTGGGTTCACCCCTCCACTTT
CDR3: CAIDGRVGSPLHF

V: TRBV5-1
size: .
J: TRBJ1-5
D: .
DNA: TGCGCCAGCAGCCTGGACCCACGGTTGGGTCAGCCCCAGCATTTT
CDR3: CASSLDPRLGQPQHF

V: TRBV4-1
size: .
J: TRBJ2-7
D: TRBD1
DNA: TGCGCCAGCAGCCGCAACCGGGACAGGGTCTACGAGCAGTACTTC
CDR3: CASSRNRDRVYEQYF

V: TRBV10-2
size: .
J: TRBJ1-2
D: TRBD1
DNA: TGCGCCAGCAGTGAGCCAGGGGGCAACTATGGCTACACCTTC
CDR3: CASSEPGGNYGYTF

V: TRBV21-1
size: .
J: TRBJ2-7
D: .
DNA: TGTGCCAGCGATACGGGACAGTACGAGCAGTACTTC
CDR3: CASDTGQYEQYF